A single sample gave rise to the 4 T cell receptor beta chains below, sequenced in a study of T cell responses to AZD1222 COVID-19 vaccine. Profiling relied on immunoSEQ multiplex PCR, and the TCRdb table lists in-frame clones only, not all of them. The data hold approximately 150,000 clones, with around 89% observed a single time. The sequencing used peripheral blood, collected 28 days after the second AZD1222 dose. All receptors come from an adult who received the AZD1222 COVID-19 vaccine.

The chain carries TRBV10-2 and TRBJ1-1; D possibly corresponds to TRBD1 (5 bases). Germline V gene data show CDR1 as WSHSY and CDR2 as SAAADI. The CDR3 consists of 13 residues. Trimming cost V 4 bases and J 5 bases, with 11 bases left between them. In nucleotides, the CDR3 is TGCGCCAGCAGTGCGCACAGGAATACTGAAGCTTTCTTT. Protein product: CASSAHRNTEAFF.

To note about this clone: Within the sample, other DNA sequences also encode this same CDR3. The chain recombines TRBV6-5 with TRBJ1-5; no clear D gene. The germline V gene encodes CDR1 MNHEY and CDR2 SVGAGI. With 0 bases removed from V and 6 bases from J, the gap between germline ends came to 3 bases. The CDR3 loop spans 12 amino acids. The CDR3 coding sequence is TGTGCCAGCAGTTACTCTCCTCAGCCCCAGCATTTT. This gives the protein CASSYSPQPQHF.

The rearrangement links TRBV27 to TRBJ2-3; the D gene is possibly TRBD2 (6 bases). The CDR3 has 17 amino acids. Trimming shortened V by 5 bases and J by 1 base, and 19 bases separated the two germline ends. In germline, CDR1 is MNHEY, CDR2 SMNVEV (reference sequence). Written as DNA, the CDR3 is TGTGCCAGCAGTCGAAGCGGGTTTCAGTGGGGCACAGATACGCAGTATTTT. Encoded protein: CASSRSGFQWGTDTQYF.

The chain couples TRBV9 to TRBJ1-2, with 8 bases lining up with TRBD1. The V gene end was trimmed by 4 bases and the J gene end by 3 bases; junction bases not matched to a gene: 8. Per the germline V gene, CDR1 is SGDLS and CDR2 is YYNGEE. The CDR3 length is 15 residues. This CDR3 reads CASSLIQGADYGYTF. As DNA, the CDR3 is TGTGCCAGCAGCTTAATCCAGGGGGCAGACTATGGCTACACCTTC.